What follows describes a single T cell receptor beta chain. The data were taken from a study of PD-L1 blockade in urothelial cancer. Libraries were prepared by immunoSEQ multiplex PCR; TCRdb keeps only in-frame clonotypes and omits some of them. The table shows 35,000 to 45,000 clones, with about four fifths occurring only once. Patients were diagnosed with urothelial carcinoma, either locally advanced or metastatic. This CDR3 has 14 residues. Trimming took 4 bases from V and 7 from J; bases not matched to a gene: 3. Germline V lookup: CDR1 SGHRS, CDR2 YFSETQ. This receptor was taken from a man aged 65-85 years with urothelial cancer. This chain joins TRBV5-1 and TRBJ2-2; 11 nucleotides agree with TRBD2. The material sequenced was PBMCs, taken around atezolizumab (anti-PD-L1) treatment. The CDR3 reads CASSPLAGGGELFF. The CDR3 DNA reads TGCGCCAGCAGCCCCCTAGCGGGGGGCGGGGAGCTGTTTTTT.